The clone carrying this TCR beta chain has a count of ten or more. Its specificity is unknown. The sample is drawn from a study of breast tumors, draining lymph nodes, adjacent tissues. Findings and caveats of the study: Luminal-like breast cancer showed significantly higher tumor–nontumor repertoire similarity than basal-like. Tumor T cell lymph node origin was a supported hypothesis, not proven. Compared with lymph nodes, tumors were less diverse; compared with nontumor tissue, more. Findings are consistent with lymph node origin and intratumoral expansion of most tumor T cells.

Breast cancer patients provided tissue from their axillary draining lymph nodes. Each CDR3 protein is one row after TCRdb ran MiXCR on the multiplex PCR reads. The sample lists about 220,000 distinct CDR3 sequences, around 34% occurring once. After removal of 5 bases from V and 7 bases from J, the junction contained 10 bases not matched to a gene. This CDR3 region has 17 residues. What was sequenced was axillary lymph node tissue. This chain uses TRBV12-3 or TRBV12-4 with TRBJ2-1; TRBD2 matches 14 bases. The TCR originated in a female donor with breast cancer. Some clones in this sample may be carry-over from other donors' samples. The CDR3 spells CASSAPSTSGRANEQFF. CDR3 coding DNA: TGTGCCAGCAGTGCACCATCGACTAGCGGGAGGGCGAATGAGCAGTTCTTC.